This is a list of T cell receptor beta chains from one sample in a study of blood T cell repertoires in COVID-19. Assay used: immunoSEQ multiplex PCR; TCRdb lists only in-frame clones, some missing. This sample carries about 61,000 clones, about 78% of them seen once, and the ten largest clones take less than 25%. Sequenced sample: peripheral blood. Receptor source: a man older than 75 with active or convalescent COVID-19. Both conserved end residues are part of each CDR3. A D gene is named only where the DNA matches it firmly. The size of a clone is reported for some rows only, either as once, few or many, or as a class for expanded clones.

d_gene	abundance	j_gene	v_gene	CDR3nt	CDR3aa
TRBD2	.	TRBJ2-5	TRBV7-9	TGTGCCAGCAGCTCCTTAGCGGGGGGTGGACCAGAGACCCAGTACTTC	CASSSLAGGGPETQYF
.	.	TRBJ1-1	TRBV21-1	TGTGCCAGCACGGGACAGGTGAACACTGAAGCTTTCTTT	CASTGQVNTEAFF
.	once	TRBJ1-2	TRBV5-1	TGCGCCAGCAGCAACCAAGGACAGAGTCGCTATGGCTACACCTTC	CASSNQGQSRYGYTF
.	.	TRBJ2-5	TRBV19	TGTGCCAGTAGTATTTCGGTCCACGGGAAGGGTGGGGAGACCCAGTACTTC	CASSISVHGKGGETQYF
TRBD1	.	TRBJ2-2	TRBV7-8	TGTGCCAGCAGCTTAGGGGGACAGGGCCACACCGGGGAGCTGTTTTTT	CASSLGGQGHTGELFF
.	.	TRBJ1-3	TRBV4-1	TGCGCCAGCAGCCAAGTCCCAGGGAATCGTAGAAACACCATATATTTT	CASSQVPGNRRNTIYF
.	few	TRBJ1-5	TRBV2	TGTGCCAGCAGTGAAGACCCAGGCAATCAGCCCCAGCATTTT	CASSEDPGNQPQHF
.	.	TRBJ1-2	TRBV19	TGTGCCAGTAGTATCTCAGGGAACTATGGCTACACCTTC	CASSISGNYGYTF
.	.	TRBJ1-1	TRBV9	TGTGCCAGCAGCGTAGCGGCAGAAGGGAGGGAAGCTTTCTTT	CASSVAAEGREAFF
.	.	TRBJ1-1	TRBV7-6	TGTGCCAGCAGCTTTCAGGTCCCTGAAGCTTTCTTT	CASSFQVPEAFF
TRBD2	few	TRBJ2-7	TRBV9	TGTGCCAGCAGCAAGGGACTAGCGGGAGGGACCCGCTACGAGCAGTACTTC	CASSKGLAGGTRYEQYF
.	.	TRBJ1-4	TRBV29-1	TGCAGCGGAAAACAGGGAAATACGGAAAAACTGTTTTTT	CSGKQGNTEKLFF
.	once	TRBJ2-7	TRBV4-1	TGCGCCAGCAGCCAATTTCTCACCAGCTCCTACGAGCAGTACTTC	CASSQFLTSSYEQYF
.	.	TRBJ1-1	TRBV5-1	TGCGCCAGCAGCCCTAGGCCCCCAAACACTGAAGCTTTCTTT	CASSPRPPNTEAFF
.	.	TRBJ1-2	TRBV27	TGTGCCAGCGCTTCTATGCCTCCCTTCTATGGCTACACCTTC	CASASMPPFYGYTF
TRBD1	.	TRBJ1-4	TRBV27	TGTGCCAGCACCTTATACAGGGGTCATGAAAAACTGTTTTTT	CASTLYRGHEKLFF
.	.	TRBJ2-5	TRBV30	TGTGCCTGGAGTCCCAGGGAGACCCAGTACTTC	CAWSPRETQYF
.	few	TRBJ2-1	TRBV29-1	TGCAGCGTTGAAGATGCCGAGGGAGTGGCGAATGAGCAGTTCTTC	CSVEDAEGVANEQFF
TRBD2	.	TRBJ2-7	TRBV6-6	TGTGCCAGCAGTCGTCCGGGGACTAGCGGGGGCGAGCAGTACTTC	CASSRPGTSGGEQYF